This T cell receptor beta chain was retrieved from a study of T cells in Graves' hyperthyroidism and ophthalmopathy. Findings and limits, study-wide: The model forecast ophthalmopathy, anticipating it by a median around 6.4 months before onset. Appearing also in blood were most of the thyroid clonotypes expanded above 0.001.

TCR beta CDR3 region amplification was performed from RNA transcripts. TCR CDR3 underwent first-round RT-PCR with the HTBI primer set. TCRdb redid the calling of the multiplex PCR reads with MiXCR, one entry per CDR3 protein. The profile covers around 340,000 distinct CDR3 sequences, with roughly a fifth appearing a single time and 50% taken by the ten largest. After removal of 3 bases from V and 3 bases from J, the junction contained 3 bases not matched to a gene. This CDR3 region has 14 residues. Germline V gene sequence: CDR1 SEHNR, CDR2 FQNEAQ (reference sequence). This clonotype showed up many times. What it binds is not known.

This chain connects TRBV7-9 to TRBJ2-3; 7 bases are a match to TRBD2. This sequence was found in a woman aged 50 to 60 with Graves' hyperthyroidism. Sequenced material: blood. The CDR3 region has the DNA TGTGCCAGCAGCTTGGGGACTAATACAGATACGCAGTATTTT. Protein: CASSLGTNTDTQYF. Variable domain in full (rest from reference TRBV7-9 and TRBJ2-3): DTGVSQNPRHKITKRGQNVTFRCDPISEHNRLYWYRQTLGQGPEFLTYFQNEAQLEKSRLLSDRFSAERPKGSFSTLEIQRTEQGDSAMYLCASSLGTNTDTQYFGPGTRLTVL.